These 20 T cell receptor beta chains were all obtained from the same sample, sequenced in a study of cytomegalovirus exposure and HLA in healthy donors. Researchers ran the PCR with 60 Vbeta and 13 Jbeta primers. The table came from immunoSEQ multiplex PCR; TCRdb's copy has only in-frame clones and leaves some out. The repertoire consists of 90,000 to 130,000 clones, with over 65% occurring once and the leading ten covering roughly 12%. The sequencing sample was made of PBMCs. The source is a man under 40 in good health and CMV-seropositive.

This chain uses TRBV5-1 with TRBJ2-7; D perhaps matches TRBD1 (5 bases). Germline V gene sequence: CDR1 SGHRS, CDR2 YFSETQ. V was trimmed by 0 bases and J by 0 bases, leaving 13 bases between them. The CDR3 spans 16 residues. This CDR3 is CASSLDRYLISYEQYF. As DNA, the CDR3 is TGCGCCAGCAGCTTGGACAGGTACTTGATCTCCTACGAGCAGTACTTC.

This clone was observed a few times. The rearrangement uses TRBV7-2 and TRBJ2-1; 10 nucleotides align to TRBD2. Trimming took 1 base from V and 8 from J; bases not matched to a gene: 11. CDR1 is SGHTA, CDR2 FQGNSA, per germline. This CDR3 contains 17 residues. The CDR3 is CASSLDRLAGVKDEQFF. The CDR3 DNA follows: TGTGCCAGCAGCTTAGATCGGCTAGCGGGGGTTAAGGATGAGCAGTTCTTC.

CDR3 in amino acids: CASSRQGYLQETQYF. The CDR3 coding sequence is TGTGCCAGCAGCCGCCAGGGGTACCTCCAAGAGACCCAGTACTTC. V and J are TRBV7-2 and TRBJ2-5; possible D gene TRBD1, 6 bases. Germline V gene lookup returns CDR1 SGHTA and CDR2 FQGNSA. The CDR3 covers 15 residues. Trimming removed 5 bases at V and 1 base at J, with 14 bases between.

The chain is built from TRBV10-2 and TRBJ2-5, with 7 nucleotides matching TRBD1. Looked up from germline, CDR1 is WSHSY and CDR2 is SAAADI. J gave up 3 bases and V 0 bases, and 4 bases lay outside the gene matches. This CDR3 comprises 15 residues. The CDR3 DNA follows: TGCGCCAGCAGTGAGTCGGAACAGGGGAAAGAGACCCAGTACTTC. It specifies CASSESEQGKETQYF.

This CDR3 is CAWDRGGSYEQYF. The CDR3 DNA sequence: TGTGCCTGGGACAGGGGCGGCTCCTACGAGCAGTACTTC. V and J are TRBV30 and TRBJ2-7; 8 positions agree with TRBD1. The ends lost 5 bases at V and 0 bases at J; junction bases unmatched: 3. The V gene's germline CDR1 is GTSNPN and CDR2 SVGIG (reference sequence). The CDR3 runs to 13 residues.

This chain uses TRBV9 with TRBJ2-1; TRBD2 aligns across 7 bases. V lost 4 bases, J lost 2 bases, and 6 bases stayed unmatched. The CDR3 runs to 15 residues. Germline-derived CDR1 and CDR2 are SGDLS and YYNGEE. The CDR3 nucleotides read TGTGCCAGCAGCCCGAGGGAGGGGCCCTACAATGAGCAGTTCTTC. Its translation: CASSPREGPYNEQFF.

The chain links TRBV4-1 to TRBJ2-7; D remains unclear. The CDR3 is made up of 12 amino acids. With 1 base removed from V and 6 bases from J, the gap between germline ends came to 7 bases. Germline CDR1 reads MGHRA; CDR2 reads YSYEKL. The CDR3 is CASSQVNSEQYF. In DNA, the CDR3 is TGCGCCAGCAGCCAAGTCAACTCCGAGCAGTACTTC.

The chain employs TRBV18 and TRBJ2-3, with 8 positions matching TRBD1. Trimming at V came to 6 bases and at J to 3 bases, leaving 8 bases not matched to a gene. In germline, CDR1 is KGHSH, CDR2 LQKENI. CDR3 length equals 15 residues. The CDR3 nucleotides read TGTGCCAGCTCGCCGTCAGGGGGCAGGACAGATACGCAGTATTTT. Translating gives CASSPSGGRTDTQYF.

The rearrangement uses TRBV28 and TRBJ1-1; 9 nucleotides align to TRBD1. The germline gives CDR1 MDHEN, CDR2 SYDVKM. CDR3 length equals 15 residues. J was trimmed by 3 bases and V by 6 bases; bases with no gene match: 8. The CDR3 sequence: CASRPGTGRYTEAFF. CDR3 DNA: TGTGCCAGCAGGCCCGGGACAGGGCGGTACACTGAAGCTTTCTTT.

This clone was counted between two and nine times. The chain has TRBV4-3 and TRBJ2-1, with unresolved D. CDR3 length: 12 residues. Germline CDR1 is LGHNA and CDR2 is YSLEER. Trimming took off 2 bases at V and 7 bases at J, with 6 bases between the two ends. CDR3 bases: TGCGCCAGCAGCCAACGGTGGAATGAGCAGTTCTTC. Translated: CASSQRWNEQFF.

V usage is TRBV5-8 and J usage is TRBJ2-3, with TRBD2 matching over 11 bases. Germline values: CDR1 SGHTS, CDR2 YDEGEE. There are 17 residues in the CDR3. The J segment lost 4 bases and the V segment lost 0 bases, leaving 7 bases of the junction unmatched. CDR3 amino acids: CASSLGTLAGAADTQYF. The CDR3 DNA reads TGTGCCAGCAGCTTGGGAACACTAGCGGGGGCGGCAGATACGCAGTATTTT.

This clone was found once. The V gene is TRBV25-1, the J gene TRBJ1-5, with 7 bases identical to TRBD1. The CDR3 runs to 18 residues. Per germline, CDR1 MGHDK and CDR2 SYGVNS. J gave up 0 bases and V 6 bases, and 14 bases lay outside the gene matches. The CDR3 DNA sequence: TGTGCCAGCAGCGCAGGGGGGCTTGGAGGTGGTAGCAATCAGCCCCAGCATTTT. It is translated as CASSAGGLGGGSNQPQHF.

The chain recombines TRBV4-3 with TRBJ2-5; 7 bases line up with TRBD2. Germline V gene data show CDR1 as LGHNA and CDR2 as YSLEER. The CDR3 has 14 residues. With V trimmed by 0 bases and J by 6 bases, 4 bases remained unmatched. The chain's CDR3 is CASSQDGGGKTQYF. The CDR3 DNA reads TGCGCCAGCAGCCAAGATGGGGGGGGGAAGACCCAGTACTTC.

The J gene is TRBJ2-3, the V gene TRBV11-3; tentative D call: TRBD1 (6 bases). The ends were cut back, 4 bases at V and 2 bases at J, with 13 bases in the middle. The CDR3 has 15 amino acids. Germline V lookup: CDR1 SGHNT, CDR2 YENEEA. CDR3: CASSSTGALTDTQYF. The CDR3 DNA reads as TGTGCCAGCAGCTCGACAGGCGCCCTCACAGATACGCAGTATTTT.

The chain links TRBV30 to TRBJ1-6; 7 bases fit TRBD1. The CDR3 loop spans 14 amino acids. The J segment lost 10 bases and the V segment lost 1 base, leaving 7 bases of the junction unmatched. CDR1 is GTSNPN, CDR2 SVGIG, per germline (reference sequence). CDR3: CAWSARDRTSPLHF. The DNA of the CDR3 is TGTGCCTGGAGTGCCAGGGACAGAACCTCACCCCTCCACTTT. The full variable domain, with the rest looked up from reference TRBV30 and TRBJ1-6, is SQTIHQWPATLVQPVGSPLSLECTVEGTSNPNLYWYRQAAGRGLQLLFYSVGIGQISSEVPQNLSASRPQDRQFILSSKKLLLSDSGFYLCAWSARDRTSPLHFGNGTRLTVT.

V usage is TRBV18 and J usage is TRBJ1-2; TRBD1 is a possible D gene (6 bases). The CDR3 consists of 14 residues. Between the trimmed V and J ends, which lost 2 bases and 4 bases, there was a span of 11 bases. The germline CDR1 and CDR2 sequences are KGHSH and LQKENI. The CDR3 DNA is TGTGCCAGCTCACCAGGGGGCCCTCTCTATGGCTACACCTTC. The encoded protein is CASSPGGPLYGYTF.

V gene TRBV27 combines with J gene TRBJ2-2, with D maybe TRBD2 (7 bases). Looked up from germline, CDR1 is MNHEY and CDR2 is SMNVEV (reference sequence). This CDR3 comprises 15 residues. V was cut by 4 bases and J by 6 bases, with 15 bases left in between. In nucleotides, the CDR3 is TGTGCCAGCAGTTACGGGGGGCGGGCGCCCGGGGAGCTGTTTTTT. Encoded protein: CASSYGGRAPGELFF.

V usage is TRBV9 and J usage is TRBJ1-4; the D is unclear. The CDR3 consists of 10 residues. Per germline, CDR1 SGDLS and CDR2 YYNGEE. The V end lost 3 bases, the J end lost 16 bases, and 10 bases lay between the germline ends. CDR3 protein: CASSGWEGFF. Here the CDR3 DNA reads TGTGCCAGCAGCGGCTGGGAGGGGTTTTTT. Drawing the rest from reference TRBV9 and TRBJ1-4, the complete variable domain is DSGVTQTPKHLITATGQRVTLRCSPRSGDLSVYWYQQSLDQGLQFLIQYYNGEERAKGNILERFSAQQFPDLHSELNLSSLELGDSALYFCASSGWEGFFGSGTQLSVL.

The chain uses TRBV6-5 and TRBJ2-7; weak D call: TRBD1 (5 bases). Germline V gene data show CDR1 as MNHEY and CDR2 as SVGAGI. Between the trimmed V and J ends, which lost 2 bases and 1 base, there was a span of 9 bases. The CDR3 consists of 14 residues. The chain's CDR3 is CASSYRQQSYEQYF. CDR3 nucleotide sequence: TGTGCCAGCAGTTACCGACAGCAATCCTACGAGCAGTACTTC.

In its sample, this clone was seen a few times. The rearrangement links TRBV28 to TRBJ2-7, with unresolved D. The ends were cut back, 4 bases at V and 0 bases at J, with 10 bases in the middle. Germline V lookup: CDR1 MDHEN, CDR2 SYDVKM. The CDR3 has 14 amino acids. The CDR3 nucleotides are TGTGCCAGCAGTTCTCGTGAGAGCTCCTACGAGCAGTACTTC. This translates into CASSSRESSYEQYF.